The 7 T cell receptor beta chains listed next were all sequenced from one sample in a study of monozygotic twins with inflammatory bowel disease. Reanalyzing the 5' RACE reads, TCRdb keeps one entry per CDR3 protein, without DNA. This table holds 150,000 to 200,000 distinct CDR3 sequences. Sequencing was performed on blood. The receptors come from a human donor with ulcerative colitis or Crohn's disease, or a healthy co-twin of an affected twin (not recorded which).

The chain is built from TRBV5-5 and TRBJ2-1; TCRdb reports TRBD2, a call that lacks DNA to check it against. The CDR3 contains 16 residues. Looked up from germline, CDR1 is SGHKS and CDR2 is YYEKEE (reference sequence). CDR3 protein: CASSPRRLSSYNEQFF.

The chain employs TRBV20-1 and TRBJ1-1; TCRdb selects TRBD1, and the lack of DNA leaves this call unchecked. CDR3 length: 15 amino acids. Germline assignment: CDR1 DFQATT and CDR2 SNEGSKA (reference sequence). This chain's CDR3 is CSATRDQGSNTEAFF.

V and J are TRBV7-8 and TRBJ2-5; TCRdb reports TRBD2, a call that lacks DNA to check it against. The CDR3 runs to 15 residues. CDR1 and CDR2 from the germline V gene are SGHVS and FQNEAQ. Here the CDR3 reads CASSPSGGYGETQYF.

The rearrangement links TRBV12-3 or TRBV12-4 to TRBJ1-6; absent DNA, TCRdb's TRBD1 call cannot be checked. The CDR3 loop spans 15 amino acids. The CDR3 reads CASSLAARGNSPLHF.

The chain has TRBV30 and TRBJ1-2; checking the TCRdb D call of TRBD1 is not possible without DNA. This CDR3 is 11 amino acids long. Germline V gives CDR1 GTSNPN, CDR2 SVGIG (reference sequence). CDR3 loop: CAWGQNYGYTF.

V is TRBV2 and J is TRBJ2-1; TCRdb's D gene call, TRBD1, goes unchecked for lack of DNA. Looked up from germline, CDR1 is SNHLY and CDR2 is FYNNEI. The CDR3 contains 16 residues. This chain's CDR3 is CASSVSGTGGGNEQFF.

The chain combines TRBV5-1 with TRBJ1-1; as DNA is missing, the TRBD1 call by TCRdb cannot be tested. The CDR3 has 17 residues. In germline, CDR1 is SGHRS, CDR2 YFSETQ. CDR3 residues: CASRSTGGPSMNTEAFF.